This T cell receptor (beta chain) was identified in a study of T-cell memory formation after mild COVID-19. TCRdb processed the 5' RACE reads anew with MiXCR; each CDR3 protein has one entry. The repertoire includes about 57,000 distinct CDR3 sequences, about 12% of them detected once, and under 25% sits in the top ten. J gave up 6 bases and V 4 bases, and 10 bases lay outside the gene matches. Germline CDR1 and CDR2: SGHRS and YFSETQ. This CDR3 has 15 amino acids. In this sample, this clonotype turned up once. Sequenced material: PBMCs or a T cell subset sorted from them (not recorded which). The receptor was isolated from a man aged 18 to 30 who had mild COVID-19 (a few samples of this study predate the infection). Cell type and time point are not known. The chain joins TRBV5-1 to TRBJ2-1; 7 nucleotides line up with TRBD1. The CDR3 region has the DNA TGCGCCAGCAGCATCACGGGACGGACAGGCAATGAGCAGTTCTTC. Translated: CASSITGRTGNEQFF. The full variable domain, its missing parts supplied by reference TRBV5-1 and TRBJ2-1, is KAGVTQTPRYLIKTRGQQVTLSCSPISGHRSVSWYQQTPGQGLQFLFEYFSETQRNKGNFPGRFSGRQFSNSRSEMNVSTLELGDSALYLCASSITGRTGNEQFFGPGTRLTVL.